This T cell receptor (beta chain) emerged from a study of blood T cell repertoires in COVID-19 (dated by TCRdb to the early 2020s). For context, the study as a whole: Samples covering the acute and convalescent phases of COVID-19 were provided by collaborators in the United States, Italy and Spain. Nearly every sample came with metadata listing a de-identified subject ID, COVID-19 status, age in years and sex. The material from the prospective study consisted of cDNA or gDNA derived from T cells, B-cell-depleted T cells, or PBMCs. A freely available public database, intended as a resource for researchers studying the immune response to SARS-CoV-2, is where the repertoires were released. Deeply sampled blood TCRbeta repertoires from subjects exposed to, actively infected with, or recovered from COVID-19 were included in the dataset. Samples came from the ongoing ImmuneRACE study (first 160 participants) plus 1,254 subjects from 6 global collaborators. HLA class I and class II types, where available, came from metadata supplied by the sample provider rather than from assay-based typing. The study at large found these results: How much clinical and demographic metadata was included differed by source and by participant, and the metadata was provided uncurated.

In the prospective study, participants were 18 to 89 years old, resided in about two dozen geographic areas of the United States, and were enrolled through a virtual design. In the prospective study, participants were assigned to cohorts based on the clinical history participants reported in a screening survey and a study questionnaire. ImmuneRACE Cohort 3 recovered participants were defined by two consecutive negative NP/OP PCR tests, healthcare professional clearance, or symptom resolution. Mobile phlebotomists in the prospective study collected whole blood, serum and a nasopharyngeal or oropharyngeal swab from every participant. Additional blood draws and questionnaires over an approximately 2-month period could optionally be provided by prospective study participants. Prospective study blood samples were shipped either frozen or at room temperature before DNA extraction. The immunoSEQ Assay, a bias-controlled multiplex PCR, was used to amplify TCRbeta CDR3 regions from genomic DNA. Turning to the authors' computational methods: The number of nucleated cells in each sample was estimated from the amplification of reference gene primers within the assay. Sequence reads were collapsed and filtered to measure the absolute abundance of every unique TCRbeta CDR3 rearrangement. For each sample, productive Simpson clonality was calculated as the square root of Simpson's diversity index across productive rearrangements. As stored in TCRdb, this immuneACCESS dataset retains in-frame rearrangements with V and J assigned. A fraction of the clones does not appear; measured against another copy, unresolved V genes explain less than half of the discrepancy, and the remainder lacks a known reason. V and J calls and clone size follow that table, whereas D and trimming were derived from the DNA. The sample table lists hundreds of thousands of clones, 85% to 90% of them with a count of one. Of the sample, under 2% is held by the ten largest clones.

Remarks on this clone: What this receptor recognizes is not known. No clone much larger than this one lies a single base away; base qualities are absent. Other DNA sequences in this specimen translate into the identical CDR3.

Trimming takes 3 bases off V and 2 bases off J; junction bases not matched to a gene: 4. According to the germline V gene (reference sequence), CDR1 reads DFQATT and CDR2 reads SNEGSKA. CDR3 length: 13 amino acids, cysteine to phenylalanine. Only the CDR3 portion is preserved as DNA: 39 bases, with reading frame beginning at the first base. Here the chain combines TRBV20-1 and TRBJ2-7, with 7 junctional bases fitting TRBD2. The source material was PBMCs or T cells enriched from blood (not recorded which). The sequence came from a man aged 35-49 years who had recovered from COVID-19. The CDR3 sequence is CSASSSGTYEQYF. In nucleotide form, the sequence is TGCAGTGCTAGTTCTAGCGGCACCTACGAGCAGTACTTC.